Below are 32 T cell receptor beta chains sequenced from a single sample in a study of blood T cell repertoires in COVID-19. Repertoires were generated with immunoSEQ multiplex PCR, while TCRdb's copy carries only in-frame clones and drops some. The sample has roughly 310,000 clones, over 75% seen once. The specimen was peripheral blood. Receptors originate from a woman aged 50 to 60 with active or convalescent COVID-19.

The chain employs TRBV6-2 or TRBV6-3 and TRBJ1-2; 7 nucleotides line up with TRBD1. Germline V gene data show CDR1 as MNHEY and CDR2 as SVGEGT. The V and J ends lost 6 bases and 6 bases, in that order; junction bases with no gene match: 22. The CDR3 has 18 amino acids. CDR3 sequence reads: CASSPSEIFTGDRHGYTF. In DNA, the CDR3 is TGTGCCAGCAGCCCTAGTGAGATTTTTACAGGGGATCGTCATGGCTACACCTTC.

This clone was seen a few times. This chain links TRBV29-1 with TRBJ1-5, with TRBD1 matching over 10 bases. V lost 3 bases, J lost 5 bases, and 4 bases stayed unmatched. The CDR3 runs to 14 residues. Germline loops: CDR1 SQVTM, CDR2 ANQGSEA. The CDR3 DNA reads as TGCAGCGTTGAGACAGGGGGCAAGGATCAGCCCCAGCATTTT. This encodes CSVETGGKDQPQHF. The full variable domain, rest sourced from reference TRBV29-1 and TRBJ1-5, is SAVISQKPSRDICQRGTSLTIQCQVDSQVTMMFWYRQQPGQSLTLIATANQGSEATYESGFVIDKFPISRPNLTFSTLTVSNMSPEDSSIYLCSVETGGKDQPQHFGDGTRLSIL.

The rearrangement uses TRBV5-1 and TRBJ2-3; 9 bases are shared with TRBD2. This CDR3 has 17 residues. In germline, CDR1 is SGHRS, CDR2 YFSETQ. After removal of 3 bases from V and 2 bases from J, the junction contained 10 bases not matched to a gene. The CDR3 nucleotides are TGCGCCAGCAGCTCACGCGGCGGGAGGGCCTTCACAGATACGCAGTATTTT. It codes for CASSSRGGRAFTDTQYF.

The chain has TRBV19 and TRBJ1-2, with 8 bases aligning to TRBD1. With 4 bases clipped from V and 7 bases from J, the junction kept 17 bases outside the gene matches. The CDR3 extends over 17 amino acids. In germline, CDR1 is LNHDA, CDR2 SQIVND (reference sequence). The CDR3 nucleotides read TGTGCCAGTAGTACTCCCCGGACAGGGTCAAAGGTCGGTGGCTACACCTTC. This codes for CASSTPRTGSKVGGYTF.

The chain links TRBV19 to TRBJ2-3; no definite D call. Trimming cost V 6 bases and J 4 bases, with 23 bases left between them. Germline loops: CDR1 LNHDA, CDR2 SQIVND (reference sequence). The CDR3 runs 17 residues. Here the CDR3 reads CASRPSQWPSGADTQYF. The CDR3 DNA reads as TGTGCCAGTAGGCCCTCACAATGGCCTTCAGGTGCAGATACGCAGTATTTT.

This rearrangement joins TRBV27 to TRBJ2-7, with 9 bases lining up with TRBD1. There are 13 residues in the CDR3. Germline V gene sequence: CDR1 MNHEY, CDR2 SMNVEV (reference sequence). V was clipped by 6 bases and J by 5 bases; unmatched bases: 5. CDR3 coding DNA: TGTGCCAGCAGGAAGACAGGGGGTAACGAGCAGTACTTC. As protein: CASRKTGGNEQYF.

The chain is built from TRBV27 and TRBJ1-4; the match to TRBD1 covers 9 bases. The CDR3 has 17 residues. Germline V gene sequence: CDR1 MNHEY, CDR2 SMNVEV (reference sequence). Trimming at V came to 7 bases and at J to 0 bases, leaving 9 bases not matched to a gene. The DNA of the CDR3 is TGTGCCAGCAAACGAACCCGGACAGGGGCAACTAATGAAAAACTGTTTTTT. It codes for CASKRTRTGATNEKLFF.

The V gene is TRBV30, the J gene TRBJ1-1, with TRBD1 identical over 10 bases. V lost 0 bases, J lost 1 base, and 2 bases stayed unmatched. Germline V gives CDR1 GTSNPN, CDR2 SVGIG (reference sequence). The CDR3 is 15 residues long. The CDR3, as DNA: TGTGCCTGGAGTGTACGGGACAGGGGGAACACTGAAGCTTTCTTT. Translation: CAWSVRDRGNTEAFF.

The chain has TRBV11-1 and TRBJ2-1, with D unclear. This CDR3 region has 15 residues. Germline V gene lookup returns CDR1 SGHAT and CDR2 FQDESV (reference sequence). The V end lost 1 base, the J end lost 0 bases, and 7 bases lay between the germline ends. CDR3 region: CASSLGPSSYNEQFF. In DNA, the CDR3 is TGTGCCAGCAGCTTAGGTCCTAGCTCCTACAATGAGCAGTTCTTC.

This chain links TRBV14 with TRBJ1-3; a weak D match, TRBD1 (5 bases). Germline loops: CDR1 SGHDN, CDR2 FVKESK. Trimming cost V 0 bases and J 0 bases, with 12 bases left between them. The CDR3 loop spans 17 amino acids. CDR3 protein: CASSQEGDYFSGNTIYF. CDR3 nucleotides: TGTGCCAGCAGCCAAGAGGGGGACTATTTCTCTGGAAACACCATATATTTT.

There are a few counts of this clone. This rearrangement joins TRBV28 to TRBJ1-5, with TRBD1 identical over 8 bases. CDR1 is MDHEN and CDR2 is SYDVKM in the germline V gene. The CDR3 sequence is 16 residues long. Trimming at V came to 4 bases and at J to 5 bases, leaving 10 bases not matched to a gene. The DNA of the CDR3 is TGTGCCAGCAGTTACAGTCAGGGGGCGCGGTATCAGCCCCAGCATTTT. This sequence encodes CASSYSQGARYQPQHF.

Details on this clone: Other DNA sequences of this sample code for an identical CDR3. The chain uses TRBV7-2 and TRBJ1-1; possibly TRBD1 for D (6 bases). Germline V lookup: CDR1 SGHTA, CDR2 FQGNSA. CDR3 length: 14 amino acids. V dropped 4 bases and J dropped 0 bases, with 9 bases sitting between them. CDR3 residues: CASSYQGLNTEAFF. CDR3 bases: TGTGCCAGCAGCTACCAGGGGTTGAACACTGAAGCTTTCTTT. Using reference TRBV7-2 and TRBJ1-1 for the parts outside the CDR3, the full variable domain is GAGVSQSPSNKVTEKGKDVELRCDPISGHTALYWYRQSLGQGLEFLIYFQGNSAPDKSGLPSDRFSAERTGGSVSTLTIQRTQQEDSAVYLCASSYQGLNTEAFFGQGTRLTVV.

This chain links TRBV5-4 with TRBJ2-7; TRBD1 is a possible D gene (6 bases). CDR3 size: 15 residues. With 0 bases removed from V and 0 bases from J, the gap between germline ends came to 10 bases. Per germline, CDR1 SGHNT and CDR2 YYREEE (reference sequence). This CDR3 reads CASSLELGGSYEQYF. The CDR3 nucleotides read TGTGCCAGCAGCTTGGAACTAGGGGGCTCCTACGAGCAGTACTTC. Using reference TRBV5-4 and TRBJ2-7 for the parts outside the CDR3, the full variable domain is ETGVTQSPTHLIKTRGQQVTLRCSSQSGHNTVSWYQQALGQGPQFIFQYYREEENGRGNFPPRFSGLQFPNYSSELNVNALELDDSALYLCASSLELGGSYEQYFGPGTRLTVT.

The genes are TRBV25-1 and TRBJ1-2; D is perhaps TRBD1 (6 bases). The germline CDR1 and CDR2 sequences are MGHDK and SYGVNS. The CDR3 is 16 residues long. Trimming removed 1 base at V and 2 bases at J, with 14 bases between. The CDR3 DNA reads TGTGCCAGCAGTGAATCTCCGACAGGAGCAAACTATGGCTACACCTTC. Translating gives CASSESPTGANYGYTF.

V is TRBV10-3 and J is TRBJ1-1; D may be TRBD1 (5 bases). Germline V gives CDR1 ENHRY, CDR2 SYGVKD. The length of the CDR3 is 15 residues. Trimming pared 2 bases from V and 0 bases from J, leaving 10 bases between. In nucleotides, the CDR3 is TGTGCCATCAGTGAGAGGGGAACCATGAACACTGAAGCTTTCTTT. Translating it yields CAISERGTMNTEAFF.

This clone was observed once. The chain employs TRBV5-1 and TRBJ1-4; perhaps TRBD1 as D (6 bases). The CDR3 runs to 15 residues. The V gene lost 1 base and the J gene lost 7 bases, with 14 bases spanning the gap. Per germline, CDR1 SGHRS and CDR2 YFSETQ. In nucleotides, the CDR3 is TGCGCCAGCAGCTTGTTCCAGGGGATGAGTGAAAAACTGTTTTTT. Protein sequence: CASSLFQGMSEKLFF.

This chain joins TRBV3-1 (or the pseudogene TRBV3-2) and TRBJ2-7; D gene unclear. The length of the CDR3 is 11 residues. Germline loops: CDR1 LGHDT, CDR2 YNNKEL (reference sequence). V lost 4 bases and J 4 bases, leaving 5 bases between the germline ends. For the CDR3, the DNA is TGTGCCAGCAGCCGTCAGTACGAGCAGTACTTC. It is translated as CASSRQYEQYF.

This chain joins TRBV7-9 and TRBJ1-1; D remains ambiguous. Germline V gene lookup returns CDR1 SEHNR and CDR2 FQNEAQ (reference sequence). This CDR3 contains 13 residues. Trimming left V 5 bases short and J 0 bases short, with 7 bases between. The CDR3 nucleotides are TGTGCCAGCAGCGAGGCCATGAACACTGAAGCTTTCTTT. Amino acid sequence: CASSEAMNTEAFF. Drawing the rest from reference TRBV7-9 and TRBJ1-1, the complete variable domain is DTGVSQNPRHKITKRGQNVTFRCDPISEHNRLYWYRQTLGQGPEFLTYFQNEAQLEKSRLLSDRFSAERPKGSFSTLEIQRTEQGDSAMYLCASSEAMNTEAFFGQGTRLTVV.

The chain combines TRBV11-3 with TRBJ2-1; 10 bases match TRBD2. The trim removed 7 bases at V and 0 bases at J, leaving 3 bases unmatched. The CDR3 consists of 15 residues. From germline, CDR1 is SGHNT and CDR2 YENEEA. The CDR3 region is CASMASGSSYNEQFF. CDR3 in DNA: TGTGCCAGCATGGCTAGCGGGAGCTCCTACAATGAGCAGTTCTTC.

The chain carries TRBV7-9 and TRBJ2-7; the match to TRBD2 covers 12 bases. The CDR3 runs 16 residues. V was clipped by 2 bases and J by 4 bases; unmatched bases: 6. From germline, CDR1 is SEHNR and CDR2 FQNEAQ (reference sequence). This CDR3 reads CASSLTLAGGGYEQYF. CDR3 in DNA: TGTGCCAGCAGCTTAACACTAGCGGGAGGTGGTTACGAGCAGTACTTC.

The genes are TRBV24-1 and TRBJ2-1, with 7 nucleotides matching TRBD2. V lost 3 bases to trimming and J lost 7 bases; unmatched junction nucleotides: 2. Germline V gene lookup returns CDR1 KGHDR and CDR2 SFDVKD. The CDR3 loop spans 13 amino acids. This chain's CDR3 is CATSDILANEQFF. DNA for the CDR3: TGTGCCACCAGTGATATACTAGCGAATGAGCAGTTCTTC.

The gene calls are TRBV5-4 and TRBJ2-2; 9 nucleotides agree with TRBD1. This CDR3 contains 16 residues. Germline V gives CDR1 SGHNT, CDR2 YYREEE (reference sequence). Trimming took 3 bases from V and 5 from J; bases not matched to a gene: 8. DNA for the CDR3: TGTGCCAGCAGCTCCGGCGGGACAGGGATAACCGGGGAGCTGTTTTTT. Its translation is CASSSGGTGITGELFF.

This clone was recorded a few times. The chain links TRBV29-1 to TRBJ2-3; D remains unclear. This CDR3 has 14 amino acids. V gave up 3 bases and J gave up 3 bases, with 13 bases separating them. Germline V lookup: CDR1 SQVTM, CDR2 ANQGSEA. CDR3 residues: CSVETLVSTDTQYF. The CDR3 nucleotides are TGCAGCGTTGAGACGCTAGTTAGTACAGATACGCAGTATTTT.

V usage is TRBV7-9 and J usage is TRBJ1-1; D is possibly TRBD1 (6 bases). V lost 6 bases and J 2 bases, leaving 16 bases between the germline ends. Germline V CDR1 and CDR2: SEHNR, FQNEAQ (reference sequence). This CDR3 is 15 amino acids long. Here the CDR3 DNA reads TGTGCCAGCAGGGCATGGGGGCGCCTTAACACTGAAGCTTTCTTT. It translates to CASRAWGRLNTEAFF. Full variable domain (rest looked up from reference TRBV7-9 and TRBJ1-1): DTGVSQNPRHKITKRGQNVTFRCDPISEHNRLYWYRQTLGQGPEFLTYFQNEAQLEKSRLLSDRFSAERPKGSFSTLEIQRTEQGDSAMYLCASRAWGRLNTEAFFGQGTRLTVV.

The CDR3 DNA reads as TGTGCCAGCAGTACAGGGCCAGGAAACACCATATATTTT. As protein: CASSTGPGNTIYF. The rearrangement joins TRBV6-6 to TRBJ1-3, with D possibly TRBD1 on 6 matching bases. Germline V gene lookup returns CDR1 MNHNY and CDR2 SVGAGI (reference sequence). The CDR3 runs to 13 residues. V was shortened by 5 bases and J by 4 bases, with 9 bases between the two germline ends.

V usage is TRBV6-2 or TRBV6-3 and J usage is TRBJ2-5, with 11 bases fitting TRBD2. CDR1 is MNHEY and CDR2 is SVGEGT in the germline V gene. Trimming took 3 bases from V and 3 from J; bases not matched to a gene: 9. CDR3 length: 17 amino acids. CDR3 sequence reads: CASSYDWTSGRKETQYF. CDR3 coding DNA: TGTGCCAGCAGTTATGATTGGACTAGCGGGCGAAAAGAGACCCAGTACTTC.

This clone was observed a handful of times. The chain combines TRBV2 with TRBJ1-5; tentatively, D is TRBD1 (6 bases). V lost 6 bases, J lost 6 bases, and 21 bases lay in between. CDR1 is SNHLY and CDR2 is FYNNEI in the germline V gene. The CDR3 contains 16 residues. CDR3 DNA: TGTGCCAGCAGCGCCCGGGACACTTCCTCCGGTCAGCCCCAGCATTTT. Its translation is CASSARDTSSGQPQHF.

The chain recombines TRBV6-5 with TRBJ1-6, with D tentatively TRBD1 (6 bases). This CDR3 is built from 14 residues. Trimming left V 6 bases short and J 10 bases short, with 16 bases between. Germline V gene lookup returns CDR1 MNHEY and CDR2 SVGAGI. The CDR3 DNA is TGTGCCAGCAGACCAGGGGAGGGATACTCACCCCTCCACTTT. Translated, it gives CASRPGEGYSPLHF.

The V and J genes are TRBV7-6 and TRBJ2-7; perhaps TRBD1 as D (6 bases). The V gene lost 2 bases and the J gene lost 6 bases, with 20 bases spanning the gap. The CDR3 sequence is 16 residues long. Germline V gene sequence: CDR1 SGHVS, CDR2 FNYEAQ. The CDR3 DNA follows: TGTGCCAGCAGCTTAACGAACCACAGGGAGTCCAGCGAGCAGTACTTC. Translating gives CASSLTNHRESSEQYF.

J is TRBJ2-5 and V is TRBV5-4, with TRBD1 matching over 8 bases. The CDR3 contains 14 residues. Losses at the gene ends were 5 bases for V and 2 bases for J; bases not matched to a gene: 5. The germline V gene encodes CDR1 SGHNT and CDR2 YYREEE (reference sequence). The DNA for the CDR3 is TGTGCCAGCAGTTCGGGACAGGCGCAAGAGACCCAGTACTTC. Residues: CASSSGQAQETQYF.

The gene calls are TRBV18 and TRBJ2-1; TRBD2 matches at 8 bases. The length of the CDR3 is 15 residues. In germline, CDR1 is KGHSH, CDR2 LQKENI. V lost 3 bases and J lost 4; bases outside the gene matches: 5. In nucleotides, the CDR3 is TGTGCCAGCTCACCCCTAGCGGGTACATACAATGAGCAGTTCTTC. Translating it yields CASSPLAGTYNEQFF.

CDR3 amino acids: CASSERDTESTDTQYF. DNA for the CDR3: TGTGCCAGCAGCGAACGGGACACCGAGAGCACAGATACGCAGTATTTT. This rearrangement joins TRBV7-9 to TRBJ2-3; D may be TRBD1 (6 bases). The CDR3 sequence is 16 residues long. CDR1 is SEHNR, CDR2 FQNEAQ, per germline (reference sequence). V dropped 5 bases and J dropped 0 bases, with 15 bases sitting between them. The full variable domain, rest sourced from reference TRBV7-9 and TRBJ2-3, is DTGVSQNPRHKITKRGQNVTFRCDPISEHNRLYWYRQTLGQGPEFLTYFQNEAQLEKSRLLSDRFSAERPKGSFSTLEIQRTEQGDSAMYLCASSERDTESTDTQYFGPGTRLTVL.